The TCR beta chain described here comes from a study of CD8 T cells in ankylosing spondylitis. Overall study findings and caveats: Typical of ankylosing spondylitis blood, it appeared, was a TCR beta motif of under 10 highly homologous variants.

MiXCR, run by TCRdb on the 5' RACE reads, gives a single entry per CDR3 protein. The sample has 200,000 to 300,000 distinct CDR3 sequences, roughly a tenth seen once; the top ten hold around 3%. This clonotype was observed a handful of times. Antigen specificity is unknown. The ends were cut back, 5 bases at V and 2 bases at J, with 5 bases in the middle. The germline V gene encodes CDR1 SGHTA and CDR2 FQGNSA. The CDR3 totals 12 residues. The sequenced sample consisted of blood, either unsorted or a sorted T cell fraction (not recorded which). This receptor was identified in a male donor with ankylosing spondylitis or in good health (not recorded which). V usage is TRBV7-2 and J usage is TRBJ2-3, with no clear D. The CDR3 coding sequence is TGTGCCAGCAGCGCGCACACAGATACGCAGTATTTT. Its protein product is CASSAHTDTQYF. Full variable domain (rest looked up from reference TRBV7-2 and TRBJ2-3): GAGVSQSPSNKVTEKGKDVELRCDPISGHTALYWYRQSLGQGLEFLIYFQGNSAPDKSGLPSDRFSAERTGGSVSTLTIQRTQQEDSAVYLCASSAHTDTQYFGPGTRLTVL.